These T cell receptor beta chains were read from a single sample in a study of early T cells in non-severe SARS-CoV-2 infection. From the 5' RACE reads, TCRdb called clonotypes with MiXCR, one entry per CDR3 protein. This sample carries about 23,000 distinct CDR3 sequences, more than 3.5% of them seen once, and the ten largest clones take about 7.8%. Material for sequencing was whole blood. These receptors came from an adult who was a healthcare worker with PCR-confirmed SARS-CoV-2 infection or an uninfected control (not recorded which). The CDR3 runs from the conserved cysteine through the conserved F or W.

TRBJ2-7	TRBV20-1	CSARVLAGDPYEQYF
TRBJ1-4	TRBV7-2	CASSEGQLRLTTNEKLFF
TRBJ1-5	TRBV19	CASSITQSSQPQHF
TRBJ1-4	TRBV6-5	CASSRTVPNEKLFF
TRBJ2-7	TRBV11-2	CASSSRAEKTYEQYF
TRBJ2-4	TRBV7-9	CASSRPLGQGDKNIQYF
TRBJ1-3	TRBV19	CASSMVFGAGNTIYF
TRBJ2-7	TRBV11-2	CASSTTGAYEQYF
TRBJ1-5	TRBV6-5	CASSNDRGNQPQHF
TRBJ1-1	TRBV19	CASSLRDGRLGTEAFF
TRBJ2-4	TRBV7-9	CASSHPGTDTTNIQYF
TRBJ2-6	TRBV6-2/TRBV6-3	CASSYSTTGANVLTF
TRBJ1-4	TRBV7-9	CASSSRGLDEKLFF
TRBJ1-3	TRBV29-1	CSVSYSGNTIYF
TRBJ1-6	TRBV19	CASSIERTSALHF
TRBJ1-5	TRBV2	CASRGAGGSNQPQHF
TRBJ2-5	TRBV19	CASSNTYVGIWEETQYF
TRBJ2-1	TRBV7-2	CATGSGVYNEQFF
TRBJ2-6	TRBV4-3	CASSQVLGTASSGANVLTF
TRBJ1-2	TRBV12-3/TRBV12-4	CASSLRGSSYGYTF
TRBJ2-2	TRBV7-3	CASSSYLTSSLSGELFF
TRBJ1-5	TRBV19	CASRDRERQPQHF
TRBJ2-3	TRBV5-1	CASSLGLAGAASYF
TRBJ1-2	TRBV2	CASRALYGTGTGIGYTF
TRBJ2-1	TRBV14	CASSLLRDSSYNEQFF
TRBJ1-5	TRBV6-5	CASRKTRDSNQPQHF
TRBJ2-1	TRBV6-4	CASSDSGDYNEQFF
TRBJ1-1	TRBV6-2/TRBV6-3	CASSPYESSNTEAFF
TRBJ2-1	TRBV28	CASSLTGTGYNEQFF
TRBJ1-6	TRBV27	CASSSGGGKVSPLHF
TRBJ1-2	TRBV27	CASSTWTGGSYGYTF
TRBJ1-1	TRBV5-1	CASSLGQSDTEAFF
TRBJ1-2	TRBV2	CASSDRAGVGYTF
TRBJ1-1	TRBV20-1	CSASLQGVIGTEAFF
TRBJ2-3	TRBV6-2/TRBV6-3	CASSNRGADTQYF
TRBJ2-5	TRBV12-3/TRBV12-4	CASRPPTSGVQETQYF
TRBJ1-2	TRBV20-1	CSARDRQVHYGYTF